These 2 T cell receptor beta chains originate from one sample sequenced in a study of blood T cells in healthy people across ages. The authors ran a second PCR of roughly 6 to 12 cycles using a sample-barcoded 5' primer and a J-beta primer mix. In TCRdb, the 5' RACE reads were re-called with MiXCR into one record per CDR3 protein. This table holds 800,000 or so distinct CDR3 sequences, 60% to 80% found once. Sample: blood. The receptors stem from a young man in good health.

This clonotype was counted only a few times. V and J are TRBV20-1 and TRBJ2-3, with D perhaps TRBD1 or TRBD2 (5 bases each). Germline lookup yields CDR1 DFQATT and CDR2 SNEGSKA (reference sequence). V dropped 3 bases and J dropped 4 bases, with 14 bases sitting between them. The CDR3 has 14 residues. In DNA, the CDR3 is TGCAGTGCTAGCGATGGCAGGGAGTCAGATACGCAGTATTTT. Its translation is CSASDGRESDTQYF.

This clonotype was detected a few times. V usage is TRBV5-1 and J usage is TRBJ2-7, with TRBD1 identical over 10 bases. This CDR3 spans 17 amino acids. The V segment lost 4 bases and the J segment 0 bases; nucleotides outside the gene matches: 10. Germline CDR1 and CDR2: SGHRS and YFSETQ. The CDR3 is CASSVGQGSTSSYEQYF. For the CDR3, the DNA is TGCGCCAGCAGCGTGGGACAGGGGTCAACCAGCTCCTACGAGCAGTACTTC.